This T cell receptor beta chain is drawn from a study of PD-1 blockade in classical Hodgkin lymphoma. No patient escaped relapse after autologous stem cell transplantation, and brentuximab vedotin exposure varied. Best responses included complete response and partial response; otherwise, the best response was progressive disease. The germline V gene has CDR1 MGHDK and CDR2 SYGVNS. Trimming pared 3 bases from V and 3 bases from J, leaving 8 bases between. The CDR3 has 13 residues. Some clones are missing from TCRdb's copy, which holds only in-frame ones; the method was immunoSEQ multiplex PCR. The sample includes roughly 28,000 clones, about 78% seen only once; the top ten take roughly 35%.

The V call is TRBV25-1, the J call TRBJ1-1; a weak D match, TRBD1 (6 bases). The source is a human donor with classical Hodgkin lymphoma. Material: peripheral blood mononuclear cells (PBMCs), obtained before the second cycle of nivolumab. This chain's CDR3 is CASSEYRDTEAFF. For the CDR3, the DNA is TGTGCCAGCAGTGAGTACAGGGACACTGAAGCTTTCTTT.